This TCR beta chain is from a study of T cell changes during pregnancy in multiple sclerosis. CDR3 size: 13 residues. Per the germline V gene, CDR1 is PRHDT and CDR2 is FYEKMQ (reference sequence). V was trimmed by 5 bases and J by 8 bases, leaving 15 bases between them. Assay: immunoSEQ multiplex PCR; the TCRdb copy retains only in-frame clones and omits some. This sample has about 40,000 clones, with roughly 90% found just once. This specimen consisted of CD8+ T cells from peripheral blood mononuclear cells, obtained before pregnancy. This TCR was recovered from a female donor with multiple sclerosis, enrolled in a pregnancy study. This sequence joins TRBV13 and TRBJ1-2; D is undetermined. This CDR3 reads CASSGITETGYTF. The CDR3, as DNA: TGTGCCAGCAGCGGAATCACAGAGACCGGCTACACCTTC.